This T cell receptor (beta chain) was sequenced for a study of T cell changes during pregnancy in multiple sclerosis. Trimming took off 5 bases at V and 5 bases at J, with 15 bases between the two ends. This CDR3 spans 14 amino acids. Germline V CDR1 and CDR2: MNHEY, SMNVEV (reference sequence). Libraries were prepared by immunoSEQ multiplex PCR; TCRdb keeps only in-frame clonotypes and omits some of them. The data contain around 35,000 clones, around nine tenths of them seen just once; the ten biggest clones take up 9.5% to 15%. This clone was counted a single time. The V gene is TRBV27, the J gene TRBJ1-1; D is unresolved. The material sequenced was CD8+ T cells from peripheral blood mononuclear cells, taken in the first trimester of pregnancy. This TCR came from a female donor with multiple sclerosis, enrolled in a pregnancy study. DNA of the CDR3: TGTGCCAGCAGTCCACCCGGGTCGGGGACTGAAGCTTTCTTT. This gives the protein CASSPPGSGTEAFF.